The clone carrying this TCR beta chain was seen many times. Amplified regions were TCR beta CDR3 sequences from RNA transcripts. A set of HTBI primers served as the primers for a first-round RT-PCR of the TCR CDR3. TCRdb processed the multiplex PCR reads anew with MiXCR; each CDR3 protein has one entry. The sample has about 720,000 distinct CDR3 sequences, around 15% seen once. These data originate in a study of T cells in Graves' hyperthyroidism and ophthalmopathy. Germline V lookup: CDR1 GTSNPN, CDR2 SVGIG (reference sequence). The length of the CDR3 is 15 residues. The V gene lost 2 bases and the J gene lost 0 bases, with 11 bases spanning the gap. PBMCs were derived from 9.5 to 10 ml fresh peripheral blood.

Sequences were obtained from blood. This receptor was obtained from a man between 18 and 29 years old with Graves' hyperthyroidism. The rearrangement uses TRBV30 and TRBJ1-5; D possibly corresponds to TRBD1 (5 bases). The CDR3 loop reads CAWSQGFNSNQPQHF. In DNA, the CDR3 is TGTGCCTGGAGTCAGGGCTTTAATAGCAATCAGCCCCAGCATTTT.